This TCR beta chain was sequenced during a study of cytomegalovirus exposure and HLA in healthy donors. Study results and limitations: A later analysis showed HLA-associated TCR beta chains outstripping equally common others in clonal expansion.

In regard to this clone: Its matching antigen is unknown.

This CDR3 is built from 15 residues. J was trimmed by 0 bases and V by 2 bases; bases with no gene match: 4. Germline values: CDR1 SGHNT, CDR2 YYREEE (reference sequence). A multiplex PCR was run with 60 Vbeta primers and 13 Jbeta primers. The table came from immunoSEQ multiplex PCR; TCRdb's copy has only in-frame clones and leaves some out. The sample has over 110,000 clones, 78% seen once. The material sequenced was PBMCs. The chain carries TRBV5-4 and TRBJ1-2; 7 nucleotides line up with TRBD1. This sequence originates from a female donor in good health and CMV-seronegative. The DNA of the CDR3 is TGTGCCAGCAGCTTTATAGACAGGGCTAACTATGGCTACACCTTC. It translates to CASSFIDRANYGYTF.